This T cell receptor (beta chain) was retrieved from a study of CD8+ T cells in alopecia areata. In the study overall: Treated individuals took tofacitinib by mouth, 5 to 10 mg twice daily.

It was cDNA, reverse transcribed from extracted RNA, that served as the sequencing template. TCRdb keeps only in-frame clones here, not all; method: immunoSEQ multiplex PCR. The sample comprises hundreds of thousands of clones, roughly two thirds of which are singletons, and 0.95% to 1.5% rests with the top ten. It was from alopecia areata patients that lesional scalp punch biopsies and peripheral blood were collected. General study findings and limits: Scalp lesions, especially in alopecia totalis/universalis, had higher clonality than normal scalp. Among the cells sequenced in scalp samples are also the resident alphabeta T cells of normal skin.

The sample holds one count of this clone. The antigen is undetermined. The receptor was derived from a human donor with alopecia areata. Sequenced here: CD4+ T cells sorted from blood, sampled at week 0.

CDR3 sequence: CSVESPTSKNYEQYF. For the CDR3, the DNA is TGCAGCGTAGAAAGCCCGACTAGTAAAAACTACGAGCAGTACTTC. V gene TRBV29-1 combines with J gene TRBJ2-7; D may be TRBD2 (6 bases). The V and J ends lost 6 bases and 3 bases respectively, with 21 bases between them. Looked up from germline, CDR1 is SQVTM and CDR2 is ANQGSEA. The CDR3 is 15 amino acids.